These 26 T cell receptor beta chains share one sample of origin, sequenced in a study of T-cell reconstitution after alpha-beta-depleted transplantation in children. Preparing the TCRbeta library involved the use of unique molecular identifiers. TCRdb used MiXCR to reprocess the PCR reads, holding one entry per CDR3 protein. The data show 490,000 or so distinct CDR3 sequences, over 9.5% seen once. This material consisted of PBMCs, taken before TCRalphabeta/CD19-depleted stem cell transplant. The source is a child aged 2 to 10 with inherited bone marrow failure, due to receive a stem cell transplant.

This clonotype showed up many times. The genes are TRBV5-5 and TRBJ2-3; D uncertain. The CDR3 runs 12 residues. Germline loops: CDR1 SGHKS, CDR2 YYEKEE (reference sequence). The germline V and J ends were trimmed by 4 bases and 5 bases, with 8 bases remaining between them. This chain's CDR3 is CASSHPRDTQYF. The CDR3 nucleotides read TGTGCCAGCAGCCACCCCCGAGATACGCAGTATTTT.

J is TRBJ2-3 and V is TRBV1; the table gives TRBD2 as D, unverified against the DNA. TRBV1 constitutes a pseudogene. There are 18 residues in the CDR3. CDR3 DNA: TGCGCCAGCAGCGAAGAGATACTGGTTGCTAGCGTCACAGATACGCAGTATTTT. Residues: CASSEEILVASVTDTQYF.

This clonotype has ten or more counts. This chain connects TRBV20-1 to TRBJ1-1, with D possibly being TRBD1 (6 bases). CDR1 DFQATT and CDR2 SNEGSKA come from the germline V gene (reference sequence). V lost 0 bases to trimming and J lost 8 bases, with 16 bases between them. This CDR3 spans 14 amino acids. The CDR3, as DNA: TGCAGTGCTAGAGATCCGGGGGCCGCTCTAGAAGCTTTCTTT. Its protein product is CSARDPGAALEAFF.

A few counts support this clonotype. V gene TRBV12-3 or TRBV12-4 combines with J gene TRBJ1-1; TRBD1 might be the D (6 bases). The CDR3 consists of 15 residues. V lost 4 bases to trimming and J lost 1 base, with 13 bases between them. Here the CDR3 DNA reads TGTGCCAGCAGTTCCCTCGCCAGGGGGAACACTGAAGCTTTCTTT. It translates to CASSSLARGNTEAFF.

This clonotype was seen a handful of times. V usage is TRBV12-3 or TRBV12-4 and J usage is TRBJ2-2, with D unclear. The CDR3 is 14 residues long. With 3 bases removed from V and 4 bases from J, the gap between germline ends came to 9 bases. The CDR3 loop reads CASSLGQVTGELFF. The CDR3 bases are TGTGCCAGCAGTTTGGGTCAGGTCACCGGGGAGCTGTTTTTT.

This clonotype has just a few counts. The chain joins TRBV5-5 to TRBJ2-5; either TRBD1 or TRBD2 may fit D (5 bases each). Germline loops: CDR1 SGHKS, CDR2 YYEKEE (reference sequence). The CDR3 sequence is 14 residues long. Trimming cost V 1 base and J 1 base, with 8 bases left between them. The CDR3 bases are TGTGCCAGCAGCTTGTTCGGGACCCAAGAGACCCAGTACTTC. This translates into CASSLFGTQETQYF.

This clonotype occurred many times. The junction does not match germline at one end; this may be a read error. The gene calls are TRBV10-3 and TRBJ2-1, with 8 bases matching TRBD2. The CDR3 runs to 16 residues. Per the germline V gene, CDR1 is ENHRY and CDR2 is SYGVKD. For the CDR3, the DNA is TGTGCCATCAGTAAGCCTCCGGGACTAGGGGGGGAGAACCAGATCTTC. This translates into CAISKPPGLGGENQIF.

About this clonotype itself: A much larger clonotype is one base distant, so this may be a read error. This chain connects TRBV4-2 to TRBJ2-7; unclear D gene. Trimming removed 0 bases from V and 6 bases from J, with 15 bases in between. Germline V gene data show CDR1 as LGHNA and CDR2 as YNFKEQ. This CDR3 contains 15 residues. The CDR3 sequence is CASSQEGLDPSEQYF. The DNA of the CDR3 is TGTGCCAGCAGCCAAGAGGGTCTAGATCCCAGCGAGCAGTACTTC.

As to this clonotype: A read error may explain this, as a much larger clone is one base away. The chain has TRBV7-2 and TRBJ2-4, with D perhaps matching TRBD2 (5 bases). Per the germline V gene, CDR1 is SGHTA and CDR2 is FQGNSA. V was pared by 4 bases and J by 6 bases, with 16 bases between. The CDR3 length is 15 residues. CDR3 region: CASSSQWEMGNIQYF. The CDR3 nucleotides are TGTGCCAGCAGCTCACAGTGGGAGATGGGAAACATTCAGTACTTC.

V is TRBV7-2 and J is TRBJ1-6; possible D gene TRBD1, 5 bases. V lost 0 bases and J lost 9, with 12 bases in between. Germline CDR1 SGHTA, CDR2 FQGNSA. There are 15 residues in the CDR3. CDR3 residues: CASSLALAGGSPLHF. CDR3 DNA sequence: TGTGCCAGCAGCTTAGCGCTGGCCGGGGGTTCACCCCTCCACTTT.

This clonotype was seen more than once but under ten times. The chain employs TRBV28 and TRBJ2-5; 14 nucleotides align to TRBD2. V trimming: 6 bases; J trimming: 4 bases; junction bases outside the gene matches: 7. Germline values: CDR1 MDHEN, CDR2 SYDVKM. This CDR3 spans 16 amino acids. The CDR3 DNA is TGTGCCAGCAGCAGCGGACTAGCGGGAGGTGGAGAGACCCAGTACTTC. Translating it yields CASSSGLAGGGETQYF.

The chain uses TRBV19 and TRBJ2-7; tentative D call: TRBD2 (6 bases). The V and J ends lost 3 bases and 2 bases respectively, with 11 bases between them. Per the germline V gene, CDR1 is LNHDA and CDR2 is SQIVND (reference sequence). The CDR3 totals 14 residues. In DNA form, the CDR3 reads TGTGCCAGTAGTATTACGGGGGATACCTACGAGCAGTACTTC. Translation: CASSITGDTYEQYF.

Ten or more counts support this clonotype. The germline gene is not matched at one end of the junction; a read error may be the cause. The genes are TRBV12-3 or TRBV12-4 and TRBJ2-2; D unclear. The CDR3 is made up of 13 amino acids. The CDR3 nucleotides are TGTGCCAGCAGTTTGTTCAACAGCGGGGAGCTGTTTTTT. It codes for CASSLFNSGELFF.

This chain joins TRBV2 and TRBJ1-5; TRBD1 might be the D (6 bases). The germline gives CDR1 SNHLY, CDR2 FYNNEI. The CDR3 loop spans 18 amino acids. V dropped 2 bases and J dropped 3 bases, with 20 bases sitting between them. DNA of the CDR3: TGTGCCAGCAGTGAAAATCCGAGTAGGGGGAGCCTCAATCAGCCCCAGCATTTT. Its protein is CASSENPSRGSLNQPQHF.

This clonotype came up many times. The chain recombines TRBV7-2 with TRBJ2-3, with TRBD2 matching over 8 bases. Germline V gives CDR1 SGHTA, CDR2 FQGNSA. The CDR3 totals 16 residues. V gave up 5 bases and J gave up 6 bases; unmatched junction bases: 13. CDR3 coding DNA: TGTGCCAGCAGCCCACCCGGGACTAGGGGTGCCGATACGCAGTATTTT. Encoded protein: CASSPPGTRGADTQYF.

This clonotype was recorded at least ten times. This chain joins TRBV5-1 and TRBJ1-1; TRBD1 is a possible D gene (6 bases). V shed 0 bases and J shed 10 bases, with 19 bases lying between them. CDR3 size: 15 residues. Germline V gene sequence: CDR1 SGHRS, CDR2 YFSETQ. The CDR3 sequence is CASSLEPTASGVAFF. The CDR3 nucleotides are TGCGCCAGCAGCTTGGAACCGACAGCCTCAGGGGTAGCTTTCTTT.

This clonotype occurred many times. The V and J genes are TRBV29-1 and TRBJ2-2, with D unresolved. This CDR3 contains 10 residues. V lost 6 bases, J lost 4 bases, and 3 bases lay in between. In germline, CDR1 is SQVTM, CDR2 ANQGSEA. CDR3 loop: CSVLTGELFF. Here the CDR3 DNA reads TGCAGCGTCCTCACCGGGGAGCTGTTTTTT.

At least ten counts were recorded for this clonotype. This chain joins TRBV19 and TRBJ1-1; 7 nucleotides match TRBD1. Germline-derived CDR1 and CDR2 are LNHDA and SQIVND (reference sequence). The CDR3 runs to 13 residues. The ends lost 4 bases at V and 5 bases at J; junction bases unmatched: 4. Here the CDR3 reads CASSTKTGTEAFF. In DNA form, the CDR3 reads TGTGCCAGTAGTACAAAGACAGGGACTGAAGCTTTCTTT.

Of note for this clonotype: This may be a read error: a much more frequent sequence differs by one nucleotide. Given the absence of the conserved phenylalanine or tryptophan at the CDR3 end, a read error is likely. This chain uses TRBV29-1 with TRBJ2-1; D remains unclear. V was trimmed by 4 bases and J by 0 bases, leaving 7 bases between them. CDR3 length: 13 residues. CDR1 is SQVTM and CDR2 is ANQGSEA in the germline V gene. The CDR3 coding sequence is TGCAGCGTTGCCTGGAGCTCCTACAATGAGCAGTTCTCC. This gives the protein CSVAWSSYNEQFS.

This clonotype was observed at least ten times. The chain uses TRBV12-3 or TRBV12-4 and TRBJ1-5; 10 nucleotides match TRBD1. CDR3 length equals 15 residues. V gave up 5 bases and J gave up 7 bases; unmatched junction bases: 8. The CDR3 DNA reads TGTGCCAGCAGTCACTACCGGGACAGGGGCCAGCCCCAGCATTTT. This gives the protein CASSHYRDRGQPQHF.

This clonotype was detected many times. The chain is built from TRBV7-9 and TRBJ1-2, with D possibly matching TRBD1 (5 bases). The CDR3 totals 17 residues. Between the trimmed V and J ends, which lost 4 bases and 1 base, there was a span of 19 bases. Per the germline V gene, CDR1 is SEHNR and CDR2 is FQNEAQ (reference sequence). CDR3: CASSSIAAGKFNYGYTF. The CDR3 bases are TGTGCCAGCAGCTCGATCGCGGCAGGGAAGTTTAACTATGGCTACACCTTC.

Notes on this clonotype: One junction end does not reproduce the germline sequence, and a read error may be involved. The chain combines TRBV29-1 with TRBJ2-1; 9 bases fit TRBD2. Germline lookup yields CDR1 SQVTM and CDR2 ANQGSEA. The CDR3 covers 11 residues. For the CDR3, the DNA is TGCAGCGTTTTGGCGGCGGGAGGGCCTGGGTTC. Protein: CSVLAAGGPGF.

This clonotype was found a few times. This chain connects TRBV5-4 to TRBJ2-7; TRBD1 might be the D (5 bases). CDR1 and CDR2 from the germline V gene are SGHNT and YYREEE (reference sequence). The CDR3 is 14 residues long. Trimming removed 4 bases at V and 5 bases at J, with 16 bases between. The CDR3 coding sequence is TGTGCCAGCAGCGTCACAGGCGTCCCCCACGAGCAGTACTTC. Translating it yields CASSVTGVPHEQYF. Using reference TRBV5-4 and TRBJ2-7 for the parts outside the CDR3, the full variable domain is ETGVTQSPTHLIKTRGQQVTLRCSSQSGHNTVSWYQQALGQGPQFIFQYYREEENGRGNFPPRFSGLQFPNYSSELNVNALELDDSALYLCASSVTGVPHEQYFGPGTRLTVT.

This clonotype was detected ten times or more. The rearrangement links TRBV5-1 to TRBJ2-6; no clear D. The germline CDR1 and CDR2 sequences are SGHRS and YFSETQ. The germline V and J ends were trimmed by 1 base and 0 bases, with 8 bases remaining between them. The CDR3 totals 16 residues. Here the CDR3 reads CASSLRQSSGANVLTF. The CDR3 DNA sequence: TGCGCCAGCAGCTTGCGGCAGAGCTCTGGGGCCAACGTCCTGACTTTC.

CDR3 protein: CASSPQGNYNSPLHF. CDR3 DNA: TGTGCCAGCAGTCCACAGGGGAACTATAATTCACCCCTCCACTTT. The V and J genes are TRBV12-3 or TRBV12-4 and TRBJ1-6, with 7 bases aligning to TRBD1. Germline trimming cut 5 bases from V and 3 bases from J; bases unmatched to any gene: 4. The CDR3 extends over 15 amino acids.

This clonotype was observed at least ten times. V is TRBV27 and J is TRBJ2-7, with D maybe TRBD2 (5 bases). The CDR3 has 15 amino acids. CDR1 is MNHEY, CDR2 SMNVEV, per germline (reference sequence). V was trimmed by 2 bases and J by 3 bases, leaving 14 bases between them. CDR3 DNA sequence: TGTGCCAGCAGTTTAGAGGCGGGCCGCGTCTACGAGCAGTACTTC. Its protein is CASSLEAGRVYEQYF.